This TCR beta chain was obtained from a study of blood T cell repertoires in COVID-19. Overall study context: T cells, B-cell-depleted T cells, or PBMCs supplied cDNA or gDNA.

Those enrolled, adults aged 18 to 89 years, came from fewer than 25 US areas. Participant reports of clinical history set cohort assignment. This clone was detected once. Measured with immunoSEQ multiplex PCR; TCRdb has only the in-frame clones, and not every one. This sample yields about 190,000 clones, of which about 84% are seen a single time; 5.6% belongs to the top ten. Sequenced: PBMCs or T cells enriched from blood (not recorded which). The TCR was taken from a man aged 40-49 years with acute COVID-19.

The CDR3 sequence is CASSTVGEQFF. CDR3 in DNA: TGTGCCAGCAGTACGGTCGGTGAGCAGTTCTTC. V usage is TRBV6-5 and J usage is TRBJ2-1; D gene ambiguous. V was shortened by 5 bases and J by 9 bases, with 8 bases between the two germline ends. The CDR3 spans 11 residues. Germline CDR1 MNHEY, CDR2 SVGAGI.